A single sample is the source of the 15 T cell receptor beta chains below, sequenced in a study of blood T cell repertoires in COVID-19. Repertoires were generated with immunoSEQ multiplex PCR, while TCRdb's copy carries only in-frame clones and drops some. The data hold some 36,000 clones, with around nine tenths observed a single time. The source material was peripheral blood. These TCRs come from a man aged 55 to 69 with active or convalescent COVID-19.

This clone has just a few counts. The chain carries TRBV12-5 and TRBJ2-7; D is unclear. The CDR3 spans 12 residues. V gave up 2 bases and J gave up 3 bases, with 5 bases separating them. Germline V gene sequence: CDR1 LGHNT, CDR2 FRNRAP. CDR3 amino acids: CASGLPRYEQYF. CDR3 nucleotides: TGTGCTAGTGGTTTGCCCCGCTACGAGCAGTACTTC.

This rearrangement joins TRBV7-2 to TRBJ2-1, with D possibly matching TRBD1 (7 bases). V was cut by 4 bases and J by 12 bases, with 25 bases left in between. The CDR3 loop spans 16 amino acids. Germline V gene data show CDR1 as SGHTA and CDR2 as FQGNSA. CDR3 region: CASSSHLRQGRAGQFF. CDR3 DNA sequence: TGTGCCAGCAGCTCCCACCTTCGACAGGGACGAGCGGGGCAGTTCTTC.

V gene TRBV28 combines with J gene TRBJ2-1; TRBD2 might be the D (6 bases). The CDR3 covers 16 residues. V was cut by 5 bases and J by 7 bases, with 21 bases left in between. CDR1 MDHEN and CDR2 SYDVKM come from the germline V gene. The CDR3 region has the DNA TGTGCCAGCAGTCAGCGCGGGGCGGCGAGGGAAAATGAGCAGTTCTTC. Protein product: CASSQRGAARENEQFF.

Written as DNA, the CDR3 is TGTGCCAGCAGTTACAGCCAGTTGAGGCCCTACGAGCAGTACTTC. This translates into CASSYSQLRPYEQYF. The V call is TRBV6-5, the J call TRBJ2-7, with no clear D. This CDR3 has 15 residues. V was clipped by 2 bases and J by 2 bases, with 13 bases between them. Germline CDR1 reads MNHEY; CDR2 reads SVGAGI.

The chain combines TRBV28 with TRBJ1-5; 7 bases are a match to TRBD1. The trim removed 6 bases at V and 6 bases at J, leaving 8 bases unmatched. This CDR3 is 14 amino acids long. The germline gives CDR1 MDHEN, CDR2 SYDVKM. The CDR3 protein is CASSQYRGGQPQHF. Here the CDR3 DNA reads TGTGCCAGCAGCCAATACAGGGGTGGTCAGCCCCAGCATTTT.

The chain employs TRBV10-3 and TRBJ2-2, with a possible D match to TRBD2 (5 bases). Trimming left V 1 base short and J 10 bases short, with 10 bases between. The germline CDR1 and CDR2 sequences are ENHRY and SYGVKD. CDR3 length: 13 amino acids. CDR3: CAISELRVSELFF. The DNA of the CDR3 is TGTGCCATCAGTGAGTTGCGGGTTTCGGAGCTGTTTTTT.

The rearrangement joins TRBV29-1 to TRBJ2-3; 10 positions agree with TRBD2. Unmatched junction bases numbered 3, after V lost 2 bases and J lost 1 base. Germline assignment: CDR1 SQVTM and CDR2 ANQGSEA. This CDR3 is built from 15 residues. The CDR3 nucleotides read TGCAGCGTTGAACCAGCGGGGGGGGGCACAGATACGCAGTATTTT. The encoded protein is CSVEPAGGGTDTQYF.

This clone was counted only a few times. The J gene is TRBJ1-5, the V gene TRBV2; tentatively, D is TRBD1 (5 bases). Germline V lookup: CDR1 SNHLY, CDR2 FYNNEI. Trimming shortened V by 6 bases and J by 7 bases, and 16 bases separated the two germline ends. The CDR3 totals 14 residues. CDR3 nucleotide sequence: TGTGCCAGCAGCGTTCGGGGGGTAGAGCAGCCCCAGCATTTT. Amino acids: CASSVRGVEQPQHF.

The rearrangement joins TRBV10-3 to TRBJ2-7; 8 bases map to TRBD1. After removal of 0 bases from V and 7 bases from J, the junction contained 8 bases not matched to a gene. Germline CDR1 is ENHRY and CDR2 is SYGVKD. The CDR3 length is 15 residues. The CDR3 reads CAISESDRARGEQYF. The CDR3 bases are TGTGCCATCAGTGAGTCGGACAGGGCCCGGGGGGAGCAGTACTTC.

The gene calls are TRBV2 and TRBJ2-2, with D possibly TRBD2 on 5 matching bases. Per the germline V gene, CDR1 is SNHLY and CDR2 is FYNNEI. Deletions cut 4 bases from V and 1 base from J, with 7 bases between. The CDR3 loop spans 14 amino acids. Here the CDR3 reads CASSAAGNTGELFF. CDR3 nucleotides: TGTGCCAGCAGTGCTGCGGGGAACACCGGGGAGCTGTTTTTT.

This sequence joins TRBV18 and TRBJ2-5; 8 bases agree with TRBD2. Germline lookup yields CDR1 KGHSH and CDR2 LQKENI. The ends lost 4 bases at V and 5 bases at J; junction bases unmatched: 12. This CDR3 is built from 16 residues. CDR3 nucleotides: TGTGCCAGCTCACGAAAGCGGGAGACGGGAGTGGAGACCCAGTACTTC. It is translated as CASSRKRETGVETQYF.

The chain uses TRBV19 and TRBJ1-5; 7 positions agree with TRBD1. Germline V gene lookup returns CDR1 LNHDA and CDR2 SQIVND (reference sequence). After removal of 6 bases from V and 4 bases from J, the junction contained 3 bases not matched to a gene. The CDR3 is 13 amino acids. CDR3: CASSPGGNQPQHF. The CDR3 region has the DNA TGTGCCAGTAGCCCAGGGGGTAATCAGCCCCAGCATTTT.

The V and J genes are TRBV7-2 and TRBJ1-2, with TRBD1 matching over 7 bases. From germline, CDR1 is SGHTA and CDR2 FQGNSA. The J segment lost 2 bases and the V segment lost 4 bases, leaving 4 bases of the junction unmatched. The CDR3 contains 14 residues. CDR3 sequence: CASSSIQGNYGYTF. Written as DNA, the CDR3 is TGTGCCAGCAGCTCCATACAGGGGAACTATGGCTACACCTTC.

This rearrangement joins TRBV3-1 (or the pseudogene TRBV3-2) to TRBJ2-1, with TRBD2 as a possible D gene (5 bases). CDR3 length equals 15 residues. From germline, CDR1 is LGHDT and CDR2 YNNKEL (reference sequence). The ends were cut back, 1 base at V and 6 bases at J, with 13 bases in the middle. The CDR3 nucleotides read TGTGCCAGCAGCCAAGCCGGAGGTAGGGTCAATGAGCAGTTCTTC. Its translation: CASSQAGGRVNEQFF.

This clone was recorded only once. The V call is TRBV15, the J call TRBJ1-4; maybe TRBD1 (5 bases). The CDR3 totals 15 residues. From germline, CDR1 is LNHNV and CDR2 YYDKDF (reference sequence). Trimming removed 0 bases at V and 2 bases at J, with 7 bases between. This CDR3 is CATSRERGTNEKLFF. In DNA form, the CDR3 reads TGTGCCACCAGCAGAGAACGGGGGACTAATGAAAAACTGTTTTTT.